This T cell receptor beta chain came from a study of cytomegalovirus exposure and HLA in healthy donors. Findings of the study overall: Later analysis identified a missense DCLRE1C variant that was linked to TCR beta V- and J-gene trimming.

In the PCR, 60 Vbeta and 13 Jbeta primers were used. TCRdb's copy holds only in-frame clones and misses some; the assay was immunoSEQ multiplex PCR. The sample yields around 120,000 clones, roughly 80% seen once. Trimming at V came to 5 bases and at J to 8 bases, leaving 14 bases not matched to a gene. CDR3 length: 15 residues. CDR1 SNHLY and CDR2 FYNNEI come from the germline V gene. Comments on this clone: Its cognate antigen is unknown.

The chain has TRBV2 and TRBJ1-2, with 7 bases fitting TRBD1. Sample: PBMCs. The sequence was obtained from a female donor in good health and CMV-seropositive. The CDR3 nucleotides read TGTGCCAGCAGTCAAGGACAGGTTCAAGCCGGGGGCTACACCTTC. This gives the protein CASSQGQVQAGGYTF.